The present T cell receptor (beta chain) was sequenced within a study of T cells after yellow fever vaccination. This clonotype was recorded at least ten times. Study results and caveats: FACS-sorted repertoires could harbor abundant contaminating bulk-population clonotypes.

Production of TCR cDNA was by 5'RACE template switching, which also added a universal primer site and UMIs. A single record per CDR3 protein comes from TCRdb applying MiXCR to the 5' RACE reads. The profile shows 20,000 to 30,000 distinct CDR3 sequences, about 5.5% of them singletons. The sequence was obtained from a man aged 25-45 years who received the YFV17D yellow fever vaccine. Sequenced material: PBMCs, either bulk or a sorted T-cell subset (CD4+, CD8+, memory, or dextramer-sorted; not recorded which), taken 15 days after the yellow fever booster vaccination.

This CDR3 is CASSFEVLRGTGELFF. In DNA form, the CDR3 reads TGTGCCAGCAGTTTTGAGGTCCTCCGGGGCACCGGGGAGCTGTTTTTT. The genes are TRBV12-3 or TRBV12-4 and TRBJ2-2; TRBD2 is a possible D gene (5 bases). V dropped 3 bases and J dropped 4 bases, with 15 bases sitting between them. This CDR3 is built from 16 residues.